The clone carrying this T cell receptor beta chain was seen many times. What it recognizes is unknown. The entry originates in a study of T cells in Graves' hyperthyroidism and ophthalmopathy. RNA transcripts served as the template for amplifying TCR beta CDR3 regions. When the TCR CDR3 underwent first-round RT-PCR, the HTBI primer set was used. TCRdb recomputed calls from the multiplex PCR reads with MiXCR, one row per CDR3 protein. The table has 500,000 to 650,000 distinct CDR3 sequences, roughly 15% seen once. Study conclusions and caveats: In the blood, most expanded thyroid clonotypes above 0.001 appeared as well.

Exclusions: uncontrolled infection, other autoimmune disease, pregnancy, lactation. Diagnosis rested on symptoms, serum thyroxine and TRAb, thyroid ultrasound, and orbital computed tomography. The ends lost 4 bases at V and 4 bases at J; junction bases unmatched: 20. CDR3 length: 19 residues. This receptor was taken from a woman between 35 and 50 years old with Graves' hyperthyroidism. This chain connects TRBV12-3 or TRBV12-4 to TRBJ2-3; 7 positions match TRBD2. Sequencing was performed on blood. The CDR3 DNA is TGTGCCAGCAGTTGGAGAAAGCCTAATCTAGCGGTATATCCAGATACGCAGTATTTT. This encodes CASSWRKPNLAVYPDTQYF.